The entry below describes one TCR beta chain. Its antigen is as yet unknown. At one end, the junction sequence differs from germline, possibly due to a read error. The CDR3 extends over 14 amino acids. The data are from a study of blood T cells in healthy people across ages. Findings of the study overall: There were more naive CD4+ cells and higher diversity in long-lived donors than in aged donors.

A second about 7 to 11 cycle PCR used barcoded and J-beta primers. MiXCR, applied by TCRdb to the 5' RACE reads, yields one record per CDR3 protein. The table lists approximately 690,000 distinct CDR3 sequences, about 53% of them singletons. The sequence derives from a man between 60 and 75 years old in good health. V and J are TRBV12-3 or TRBV12-4 and TRBJ2-7; 10 bases align to TRBD1. Specimen: blood. DNA for the CDR3: TGTGCCAGCAGTACCCGACAGGGGGCCTACGGGCAGTACTTC. This codes for CASSTRQGAYGQYF.